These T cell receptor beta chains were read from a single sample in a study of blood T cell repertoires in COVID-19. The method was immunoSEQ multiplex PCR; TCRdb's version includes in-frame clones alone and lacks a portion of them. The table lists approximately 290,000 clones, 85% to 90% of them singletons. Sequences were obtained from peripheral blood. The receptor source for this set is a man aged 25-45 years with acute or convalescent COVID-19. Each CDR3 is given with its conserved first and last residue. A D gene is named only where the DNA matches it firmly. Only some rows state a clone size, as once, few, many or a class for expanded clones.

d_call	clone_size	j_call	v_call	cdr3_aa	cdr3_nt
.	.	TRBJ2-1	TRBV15	CATSREMVSSYNEQFF	TGTGCCACCAGCAGAGAAATGGTGAGCTCCTACAATGAGCAGTTCTTC
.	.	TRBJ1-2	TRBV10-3	CAISGGPGYTF	TGTGCCATCAGTGGAGGTCCTGGCTACACCTTC
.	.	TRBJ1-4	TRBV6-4	CASTPSDRSDEKLFF	TGTGCCAGCACCCCCTCCGACAGGTCCGATGAAAAACTGTTTTTT
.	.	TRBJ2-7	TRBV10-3	CAISDWGGYEQYF	TGTGCCATCAGTGATTGGGGCGGCTACGAGCAGTACTTC
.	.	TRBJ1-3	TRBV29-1	CSVGAPGNTIYF	TGCAGCGTTGGGGCACCCGGAAACACCATATATTTT
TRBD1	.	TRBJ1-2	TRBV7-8	CASSTPNDRGWGYTF	TGTGCCAGCAGCACACCCAACGACAGGGGGTGGGGCTACACCTTC
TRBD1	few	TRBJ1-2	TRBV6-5	CASGPYGNRGGYTF	TGTGCCAGCGGCCCTTACGGTAACAGGGGTGGCTACACCTTC
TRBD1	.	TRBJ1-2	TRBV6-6	CASREDRVGGGYTF	TGTGCCAGCAGAGAGGACAGGGTTGGGGGTGGCTACACCTTC
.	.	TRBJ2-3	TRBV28	CASSSAGAGDTQYF	TGTGCCAGCAGTTCGGCGGGTGCCGGAGATACGCAGTATTTT
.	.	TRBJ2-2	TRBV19	CASSIAQRRTGELFF	TGTGCCAGTAGTATAGCTCAGAGGCGGACCGGGGAGCTGTTTTTT
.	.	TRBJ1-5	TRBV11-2	CASSSGGSSNQPQHF	TGTGCCAGCAGCTCCGGGGGTAGTAGCAATCAGCCCCAGCATTTT
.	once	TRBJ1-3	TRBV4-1	CASSQGPQAGNTIYF	TGCGCCAGCAGCCAAGGGCCGCAAGCTGGAAACACCATATATTTT
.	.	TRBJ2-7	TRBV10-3	CATWASLGEQYF	TGTGCCACCTGGGCATCCCTGGGTGAGCAGTACTTC
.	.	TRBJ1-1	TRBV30	CAWTTPRGALTEAFF	TGTGCCTGGACCACCCCCCGGGGGGCGCTGACTGAAGCTTTCTTT
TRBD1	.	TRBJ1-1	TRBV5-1	CASSLPKSGGLNTEAFF	TGCGCCAGCAGCTTGCCGAAGTCAGGGGGCCTGAACACTGAAGCTTTCTTT
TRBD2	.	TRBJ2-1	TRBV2	CASSEARSLAGGPNEQFF	TGTGCCAGCAGTGAAGCCCGGTCTTTGGCGGGAGGGCCGAATGAGCAGTTCTTC
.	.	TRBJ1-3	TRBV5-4	CASSLAGGSSGNTIYF	TGTGCCAGCAGCTTGGCCGGCGGATCCTCTGGAAACACCATATATTTT
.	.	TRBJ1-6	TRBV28	CASITRDTPNSPLHF	TGTGCCAGCATCACCCGGGACACGCCAAATTCACCCCTCCACTTT
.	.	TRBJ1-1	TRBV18	CASSITELEAFF	TGTGCCAGCTCAATCACCGAGCTCGAAGCTTTCTTT
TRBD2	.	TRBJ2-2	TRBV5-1	CASSPQGLASNTGELFF	TGCGCCAGCAGCCCACAAGGACTAGCCTCGAACACCGGGGAGCTGTTTTTT
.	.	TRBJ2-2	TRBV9	CASSVGLARTGELFF	TGTGCCAGCAGCGTAGGTCTAGCGCGTACCGGGGAGCTGTTTTTT
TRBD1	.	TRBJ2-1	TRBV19	CAAKSGQGDSYNEQFF	TGTGCCGCGAAATCGGGACAGGGTGACTCCTACAATGAGCAGTTCTTC
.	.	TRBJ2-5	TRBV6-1	CASSGGDLRGSETQYF	TGTGCCAGCAGTGGAGGGGACCTCAGGGGATCGGAGACCCAGTACTTC
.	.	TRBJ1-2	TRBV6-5	CASSFLDRPYGYTF	TGTGCCAGCAGTTTCCTCGACAGACCCTATGGCTACACCTTC
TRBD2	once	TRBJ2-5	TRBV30	CAWSVLAGDFETQYF	TGTGCCTGGAGTGTACTAGCGGGAGATTTCGAGACCCAGTACTTC
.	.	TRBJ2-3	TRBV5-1	CASSLAGRGTDTQYF	TGCGCCAGCAGCTTGGCGGGCAGGGGCACAGATACGCAGTATTTT
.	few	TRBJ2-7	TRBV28	CASRLIRVPYEQYF	TGTGCCAGCAGACTCATCAGGGTTCCCTACGAGCAGTACTTC
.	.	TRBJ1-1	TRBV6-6	CASSYREGRTEAFF	TGTGCCAGCAGTTATAGGGAGGGTAGAACTGAAGCTTTCTTT
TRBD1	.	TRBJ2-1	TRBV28	CASSTRQGLWSSYNEQFF	TGTGCCAGCAGTACTAGACAGGGGCTCTGGAGCTCCTACAATGAGCAGTTCTTC
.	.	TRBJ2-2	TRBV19	CASTQRQGKIAGELFF	TGTGCCAGTACCCAACGCCAGGGGAAAATTGCCGGGGAGCTGTTTTTT
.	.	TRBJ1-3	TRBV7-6	CASSAGTLSGNTIYF	TGTGCCAGCAGCGCAGGCACCCTCTCTGGAAACACCATATATTTT
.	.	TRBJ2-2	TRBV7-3	CASSPGLTFTGELFF	TGTGCCAGCAGCCCTGGGCTTACCTTCACCGGGGAGCTGTTTTTT
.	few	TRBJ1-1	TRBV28	CASSLNRRGAFF	TGTGCCAGCAGTTTAAATCGACGGGGGGCTTTCTTT
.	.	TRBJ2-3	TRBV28	CASSWGRRTDTQYF	TGTGCCAGCAGTTGGGGGCGTCGCACAGATACGCAGTATTTT
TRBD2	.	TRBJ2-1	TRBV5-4	CASTLADNEQFF	TGTGCCAGCACCCTAGCGGACAATGAGCAGTTCTTC
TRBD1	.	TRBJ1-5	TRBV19	CASRLADRGLGNQPQHF	TGTGCCAGTAGGCTCGCGGACAGGGGGCTTGGGAATCAGCCCCAGCATTTT
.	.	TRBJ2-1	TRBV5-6	CASSLVVPYNEQFF	TGTGCCAGCAGCTTAGTAGTCCCCTACAATGAGCAGTTCTTC
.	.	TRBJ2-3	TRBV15	CATSRDHYTDTQYF	TGTGCCACCAGCAGAGATCACTACACAGATACGCAGTATTTT
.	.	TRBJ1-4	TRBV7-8	CASSSTHLQAQPRNEKLFF	TGTGCCAGCAGCTCGACCCACCTACAGGCCCAACCACGGAATGAAAAACTGTTTTTT
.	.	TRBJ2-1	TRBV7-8	CASSFFSLLRRNEQFF	TGTGCCAGCAGCTTCTTCTCCCTCCTGCGGCGCAATGAGCAGTTCTTC
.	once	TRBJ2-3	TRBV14	CASSREGAASGSTDTQYF	TGTGCCAGCAGCCGCGAGGGGGCGGCTAGCGGGAGCACAGATACGCAGTATTTT
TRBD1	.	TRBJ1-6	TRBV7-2	CASSLSGQGNSPLHF	TGTGCCAGCAGCTTATCAGGACAGGGTAATTCACCCCTCCACTTT
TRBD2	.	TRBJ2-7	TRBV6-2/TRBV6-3	CASSYPTGRGGMGKSSYEQYF	TGTGCCAGCAGTTACCCTACCGGGAGGGGTGGTATGGGTAAAAGCTCCTACGAGCAGTACTTC
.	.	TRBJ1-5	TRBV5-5	CASSFFGALRSQPQHF	TGTGCCAGCAGCTTCTTTGGGGCCCTGCGCAGTCAGCCCCAGCATTTT
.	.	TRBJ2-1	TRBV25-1	CASSAQKYNEQFF	TGTGCCAGCAGTGCCCAAAAATACAATGAGCAGTTCTTC
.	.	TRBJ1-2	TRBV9	CASGGSGYTF	TGCGCAAGCGGAGGTTCTGGCTACACCTTC
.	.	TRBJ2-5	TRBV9	CASSVGSGDETQYF	TGTGCCAGCAGCGTAGGGTCGGGGGACGAGACCCAGTACTTC
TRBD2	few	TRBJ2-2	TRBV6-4	CASRLSGRVGELFF	TGTGCCAGCCGGTTGAGCGGGAGGGTCGGGGAGCTGTTTTTT
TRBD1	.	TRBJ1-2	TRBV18	CASSPTRGTVDGYTF	TGTGCCAGCTCACCAACTCGCGGGACAGTCGATGGCTACACCTTC
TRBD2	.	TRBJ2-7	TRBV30	CAWSVGGSSYEQYF	TGTGCCTGGAGTGTCGGGGGGAGCTCCTACGAGCAGTACTTC
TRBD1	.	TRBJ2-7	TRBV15	CATSRGQGQAYEQYF	TGTGCCACCAGCAGAGGACAGGGGCAAGCCTACGAGCAGTACTTC
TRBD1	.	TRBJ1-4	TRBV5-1	CASSLPQGAMGANEKLFF	TGCGCCAGCAGCTTACCCCAGGGGGCCATGGGGGCTAATGAAAAACTGTTTTTT
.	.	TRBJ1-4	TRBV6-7	CASSYSKQISNEKLFF	TGTGCCAGCAGTTACTCGAAACAGATTTCTAATGAAAAACTGTTTTTT
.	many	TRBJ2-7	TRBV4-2	CASSLSPEGPNEQYF	TGTGCCAGCAGCCTGAGCCCGGAGGGACCCAACGAGCAGTACTTC
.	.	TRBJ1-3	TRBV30	CAWSVQGALGNTIYF	TGTGCCTGGAGTGTACAAGGGGCACTGGGAAACACCATATATTTT
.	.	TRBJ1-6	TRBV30	CAWTRGLSPLHF	TGTGCCTGGACAAGGGGACTGTCACCCCTCCACTTT
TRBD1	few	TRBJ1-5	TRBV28	CASSPGQGAVVSNQPQHF	TGTGCCAGCAGTCCGGGACAGGGGGCTGTAGTTAGCAATCAGCCCCAGCATTTT